The 28 T cell receptor beta chains below come from one sample, sequenced in a study of T cell responses to AZD1222 COVID-19 vaccine. Clones were read by immunoSEQ multiplex PCR, and TCRdb kept only the in-frame ones, dropping some. The sample has around 130,000 clones; 80% to 95% are singletons. Sequences were derived from peripheral blood, sampled on day 0 of AZD1222 vaccination. The receptors shown here come from an adult in good health.

V gene TRBV5-1 combines with J gene TRBJ1-2; no reliable D call. Trimming took off 0 bases at V and 4 bases at J, with 13 bases between the two ends. Looked up from germline, CDR1 is SGHRS and CDR2 is YFSETQ. The CDR3 runs 15 residues. CDR3 sequence: CASSLGQWSSYGYTF. CDR3 bases: TGCGCCAGCAGCTTGGGTCAGTGGTCTAGCTATGGCTACACCTTC. The entire variable domain, with the rest obtained from reference TRBV5-1 and TRBJ1-2, is as follows: KAGVTQTPRYLIKTRGQQVTLSCSPISGHRSVSWYQQTPGQGLQFLFEYFSETQRNKGNFPGRFSGRQFSNSRSEMNVSTLELGDSALYLCASSLGQWSSYGYTFGSGTRLTVV.

The gene calls are TRBV4-3 and TRBJ1-2; D is perhaps TRBD1 (5 bases). CDR1 is LGHNA, CDR2 YSLEER, per germline. The CDR3 sequence is 18 residues long. Trimming pared 0 bases from V and 4 bases from J, leaving 21 bases between. The CDR3: CASSQEPPGRGLFYGYTF. The CDR3 nucleotides read TGCGCCAGCAGCCAAGAACCTCCCGGACGGGGCCTGTTCTATGGCTACACCTTC.

The chain combines TRBV28 with TRBJ2-1, with D possibly matching TRBD2 (6 bases). The CDR3 loop spans 15 amino acids. V lost 1 base to trimming and J lost 6 bases, with 13 bases between them. Germline V gene sequence: CDR1 MDHEN, CDR2 SYDVKM. Here the CDR3 DNA reads TGTGCCAGCAGTTTATTCGGGTCGGGGGTCAATGAGCAGTTCTTC. This translates into CASSLFGSGVNEQFF.

The chain is built from TRBV5-4 and TRBJ2-1; D is perhaps TRBD1 (6 bases). Germline V gene lookup returns CDR1 SGHNT and CDR2 YYREEE (reference sequence). V was shortened by 0 bases and J by 4 bases, with 11 bases between the two germline ends. CDR3 length: 15 residues. The CDR3 loop is CASSLDRASYNEQFF. The CDR3 nucleotides read TGTGCCAGCAGCTTGGACAGGGCATCATACAATGAGCAGTTCTTC.

The chain employs TRBV7-3 and TRBJ2-5; D might be TRBD2 (5 bases). V gave up 2 bases and J gave up 3 bases, with 7 bases separating them. There are 13 residues in the CDR3. The V gene's germline CDR1 is SGHTA and CDR2 FQGTGA. The CDR3 reads CASSLLLEETQYF. In DNA, the CDR3 is TGTGCCAGCAGCTTATTACTAGAAGAGACCCAGTACTTC.

V is TRBV7-9 and J is TRBJ2-7, with D uncertain. CDR1 is SEHNR and CDR2 is FQNEAQ in the germline V gene (reference sequence). The length of the CDR3 is 18 residues. Trimming took 1 base from V and 1 from J, leaving 20 bases between them. CDR3 sequence: CASSLDWGLGRSSYEQYF. Written as DNA, the CDR3 is TGTGCCAGCAGCTTAGATTGGGGTTTGGGCCGAAGTTCCTACGAGCAGTACTTC.

The chain joins TRBV19 to TRBJ1-5; perhaps TRBD1 as D (6 bases). From germline, CDR1 is LNHDA and CDR2 SQIVND (reference sequence). The CDR3 is made up of 13 amino acids. The V end lost 1 base, the J end lost 9 bases, and 10 bases lay between the germline ends. The CDR3 protein is CASSIGPRGPQHF. The DNA for the CDR3 is TGTGCCAGTAGTATAGGACCCAGGGGGCCCCAGCATTTT.

The genes are TRBV6-5 and TRBJ2-1, with 8 bases identical to TRBD1. Unmatched junction bases numbered 9, after V lost 8 bases and J lost 6 bases. The CDR3 has 14 residues. CDR1 and CDR2 (germline): MNHEY, SVGAGI. In DNA form, the CDR3 reads TGTGCCAGCTCGGACAGGGTCGGGGGCAATGAGCAGTTCTTC. This codes for CASSDRVGGNEQFF.

This clone was recorded only once. The gene calls are TRBV11-1 and TRBJ1-2; the D is unclear. Trimming shortened V by 4 bases and J by 2 bases, and 17 bases separated the two germline ends. This CDR3 is 16 amino acids long. Per germline, CDR1 SGHAT and CDR2 FQDESV (reference sequence). The CDR3 spells CASSSLPIIWNYGYTF. The CDR3 bases are TGTGCCAGCAGCTCCCTCCCAATTATCTGGAACTATGGCTACACCTTC.

The chain links TRBV2 to TRBJ2-5; possible D gene TRBD1, 5 bases. Germline V lookup: CDR1 SNHLY, CDR2 FYNNEI. The CDR3 spans 15 residues. V was clipped by 3 bases and J by 7 bases, with 18 bases between them. The CDR3 bases are TGTGCCAGCAGTGACGCCCCTGGGGCAATAGGGACCCAGTACTTC. It is translated as CASSDAPGAIGTQYF.

V usage is TRBV9 and J usage is TRBJ2-7, with TRBD1 identical over 12 bases. This CDR3 has 16 amino acids. Germline CDR1 and CDR2: SGDLS and YYNGEE. With 0 bases clipped from V and 4 bases from J, the junction kept 5 bases outside the gene matches. In DNA, the CDR3 is TGTGCCAGCAGCGTAGGTGGGACAGGGGGCGAGTACGAGCAGTACTTC. Protein sequence: CASSVGGTGGEYEQYF.

This chain uses TRBV10-3 with TRBJ2-5; D is unresolved. The CDR3 runs 12 residues. Per the germline V gene, CDR1 is ENHRY and CDR2 is SYGVKD. V lost 8 bases and J lost 1, with 8 bases in between. The CDR3 is CAIAEFQETQYF. CDR3 nucleotides: TGTGCCATCGCGGAGTTCCAAGAGACCCAGTACTTC.

This chain uses TRBV3-1 (or the pseudogene TRBV3-2) with TRBJ1-2; D is perhaps TRBD1 (5 bases). V was cut by 0 bases and J by 4 bases, with 9 bases left in between. Germline CDR1 reads LGHDT; CDR2 reads YNNKEL (reference sequence). This CDR3 comprises 14 residues. The CDR3 DNA follows: TGTGCCAGCAGCCAAGAGACGGGGGGCTATGGCTACACCTTC. Protein: CASSQETGGYGYTF.

The chain combines TRBV9 with TRBJ1-1; no definite D call. The CDR3 consists of 15 residues. Germline values: CDR1 SGDLS, CDR2 YYNGEE. The germline V and J ends were trimmed by 0 bases and 5 bases, with 14 bases remaining between them. The DNA of the CDR3 is TGTGCCAGCAGCGTAGCCCCCGAGGGAGGGACTGAAGCTTTCTTT. It yields the protein CASSVAPEGGTEAFF.

V gene TRBV7-3 combines with J gene TRBJ2-3, with 12 bases aligning to TRBD2. After removal of 6 bases from V and 2 bases from J, the junction contained 3 bases not matched to a gene. This CDR3 region has 15 residues. Germline-derived CDR1 and CDR2 are SGHTA and FQGTGA. The CDR3 region has the DNA TGTGCCAGCAGGTCTAGCGGGAGGGCCACAGATACGCAGTATTTT. Translation gives CASRSSGRATDTQYF.

Only a few counts were recorded for this clone. The chain employs TRBV6-2 or TRBV6-3 and TRBJ2-7; D is unresolved. Germline V CDR1 and CDR2: MNHEY, SVGEGT. CDR3 length: 12 amino acids. V dropped 5 bases and J dropped 3 bases, with 8 bases sitting between them. The CDR3 reads CASSRSYYEQYF. The DNA of the CDR3 is TGTGCCAGCAGTCGATCCTACTACGAGCAGTACTTC.

The rearrangement joins TRBV19 to TRBJ2-2, with a tentative D call TRBD1 (6 bases). CDR1 and CDR2 (germline): LNHDA, SQIVND (reference sequence). Between the trimmed V and J ends, which lost 5 bases and 4 bases, there was a span of 14 bases. The CDR3 is 15 amino acids. CDR3 sequence: CASSLRTESTGELFF. CDR3 bases: TGTGCCAGTAGTCTCCGGACAGAAAGCACCGGGGAGCTGTTTTTT.

J is TRBJ1-1 and V is TRBV5-1; no reliable D call. The V end was cut by 2 bases, the J end by 6 bases, with 11 bases between. Germline V CDR1 and CDR2: SGHRS, YFSETQ. The CDR3 runs 13 residues. The CDR3: CASSFPGSPEAFF. CDR3 sequence (DNA): TGCGCCAGCAGCTTCCCGGGGAGCCCTGAAGCTTTCTTT.

The chain uses TRBV5-1 and TRBJ1-2, with D tentatively TRBD1 (5 bases). The V gene lost 0 bases and the J gene lost 8 bases, with 11 bases spanning the gap. In germline, CDR1 is SGHRS, CDR2 YFSETQ. The CDR3 totals 13 residues. The CDR3 DNA reads as TGCGCCAGCAGCTTGGGGGACCGATCCGGCTACACCTTC. As protein: CASSLGDRSGYTF.

The rearrangement uses TRBV7-9 and TRBJ2-1; TRBD2 agrees at 7 bases. V trimming: 1 base; J trimming: 8 bases; junction bases outside the gene matches: 8. CDR1 is SEHNR, CDR2 FQNEAQ, per germline (reference sequence). The CDR3 runs to 15 residues. CDR3 DNA sequence: TGTGCCAGCAGCTTAGTTGGAGCGGGGAGCCATGAGCAGTTCTTC. Translation: CASSLVGAGSHEQFF.

The chain combines TRBV2 with TRBJ2-7, with 7 bases aligning to TRBD2. This CDR3 has 15 amino acids. Germline CDR1 and CDR2: SNHLY and FYNNEI. The V gene end was trimmed by 0 bases and the J gene end by 2 bases; junction bases not matched to a gene: 4. In nucleotides, the CDR3 is TGTGCCAGCAGTGAAGCGCCTAGCGGAACCTACGAGCAGTACTTC. Its protein is CASSEAPSGTYEQYF.

The V and J genes are TRBV28 and TRBJ1-5, with D maybe TRBD1 (6 bases). The germline gives CDR1 MDHEN, CDR2 SYDVKM. The CDR3 runs 13 residues. The V end lost 6 bases, the J end lost 4 bases, and 10 bases lay between the germline ends. CDR3 coding DNA: TGTGCCAGCAGGCAGGGGACGAATCAGCCCCAGCATTTT. Its protein is CASRQGTNQPQHF.

This chain joins TRBV29-1 and TRBJ1-1; D not certain. The CDR3 has 11 residues. V lost 1 base and J 7 bases, leaving 7 bases between the germline ends. Looked up from germline, CDR1 is SQVTM and CDR2 is ANQGSEA. This CDR3 is CSVEVSFEAFF. CDR3 nucleotide sequence: TGCAGCGTTGAAGTTTCATTTGAAGCTTTCTTT.

The J gene is TRBJ1-3, the V gene TRBV6-5; weak D call: TRBD1 (6 bases). The CDR3 consists of 16 residues. Germline-derived CDR1 and CDR2 are MNHEY and SVGAGI. Trimming pared 0 bases from V and 0 bases from J, leaving 9 bases between. In DNA, the CDR3 is TGTGCCAGCAGTTACTCAGGACAGAGCTCTGGAAACACCATATATTTT. Amino acids: CASSYSGQSSGNTIYF.

The rearrangement uses TRBV6-5 and TRBJ1-1; a possible D gene is TRBD1 (5 bases). The V end was cut by 7 bases, the J end by 8 bases, with 17 bases between. CDR3 length equals 13 residues. Germline CDR1 is MNHEY and CDR2 is SVGAGI. CDR3 protein: CASKADTRWEAFF. CDR3 bases: TGTGCCAGCAAAGCGGACACCCGTTGGGAAGCTTTCTTT.

CDR3: CASSIGRRRSNQPQHF. CDR3 nucleotides: TGTGCCAGTAGTATCGGACGTCGGAGAAGCAATCAGCCCCAGCATTTT. The chain employs TRBV19 and TRBJ1-5; D is undetermined. This CDR3 comprises 16 residues. V was shortened by 3 bases and J by 1 base, with 13 bases between the two germline ends. Germline V gives CDR1 LNHDA, CDR2 SQIVND (reference sequence).

The V call is TRBV10-3, the J call TRBJ1-5; maybe TRBD1 (6 bases). V was clipped by 10 bases and J by 4 bases, with 17 bases between them. Germline V gene data show CDR1 as ENHRY and CDR2 as SYGVKD. CDR3 length: 14 amino acids. The CDR3 protein is CATTGSGDNQPQHF. Here the CDR3 DNA reads TGTGCCACTACTGGGTCAGGGGATAATCAGCCCCAGCATTTT.

For the CDR3, the DNA is TGCGCCAGCAGGGAGAGCTCTGGAAACACCATATATTTT. Its translation: CASRESSGNTIYF. The chain combines TRBV5-1 with TRBJ1-3; D remains unclear. The germline gives CDR1 SGHRS, CDR2 YFSETQ. The CDR3 sequence is 13 residues long. With 5 bases removed from V and 0 bases from J, the gap between germline ends came to 6 bases.